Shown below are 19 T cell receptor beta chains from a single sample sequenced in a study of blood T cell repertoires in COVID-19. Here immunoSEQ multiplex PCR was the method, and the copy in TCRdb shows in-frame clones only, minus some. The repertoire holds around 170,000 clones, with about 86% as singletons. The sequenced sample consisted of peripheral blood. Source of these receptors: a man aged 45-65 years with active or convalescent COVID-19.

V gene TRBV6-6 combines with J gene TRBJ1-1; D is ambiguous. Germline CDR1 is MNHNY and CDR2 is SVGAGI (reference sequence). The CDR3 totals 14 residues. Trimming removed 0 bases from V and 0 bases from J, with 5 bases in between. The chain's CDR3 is CASSYSEMNTEAFF. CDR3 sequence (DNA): TGTGCCAGCAGTTACTCGGAGATGAACACTGAAGCTTTCTTT.

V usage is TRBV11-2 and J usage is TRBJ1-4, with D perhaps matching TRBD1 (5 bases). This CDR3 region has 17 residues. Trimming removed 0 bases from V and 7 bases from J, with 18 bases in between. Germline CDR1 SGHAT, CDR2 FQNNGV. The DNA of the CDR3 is TGTGCCAGCAGCTTAGAGGCCGCAGGGCCCATGGGTGAAAAACTGTTTTTT. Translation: CASSLEAAGPMGEKLFF.

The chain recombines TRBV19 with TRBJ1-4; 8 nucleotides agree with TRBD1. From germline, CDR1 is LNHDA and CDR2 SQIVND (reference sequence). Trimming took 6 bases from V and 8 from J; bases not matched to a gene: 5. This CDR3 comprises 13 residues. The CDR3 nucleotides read TGTGCCAGTAGCCGACAGGGGAGGGAAAAACTGTTTTTT. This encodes CASSRQGREKLFF.

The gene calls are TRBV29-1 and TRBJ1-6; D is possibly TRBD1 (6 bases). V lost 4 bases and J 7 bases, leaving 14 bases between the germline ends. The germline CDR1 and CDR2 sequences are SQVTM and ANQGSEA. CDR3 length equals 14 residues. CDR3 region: CSVGGRGPNSPLHF. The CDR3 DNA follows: TGCAGCGTTGGAGGCAGGGGCCCCAATTCACCCCTCCACTTT.

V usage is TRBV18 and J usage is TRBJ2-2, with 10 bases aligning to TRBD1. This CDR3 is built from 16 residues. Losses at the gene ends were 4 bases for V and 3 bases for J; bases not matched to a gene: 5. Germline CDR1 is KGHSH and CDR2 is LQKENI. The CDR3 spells CASSLRQGADTGELFF. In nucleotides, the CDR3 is TGTGCCAGCTCACTCCGACAGGGGGCAGACACCGGGGAGCTGTTTTTT.

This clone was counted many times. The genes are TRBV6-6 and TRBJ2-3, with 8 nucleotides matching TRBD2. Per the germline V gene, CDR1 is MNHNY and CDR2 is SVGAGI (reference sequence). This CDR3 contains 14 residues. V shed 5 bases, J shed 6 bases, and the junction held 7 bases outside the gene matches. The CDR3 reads CASSPGGGMDTQYF. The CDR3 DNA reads TGTGCCAGCAGTCCCGGCGGGGGGATGGATACGCAGTATTTT.

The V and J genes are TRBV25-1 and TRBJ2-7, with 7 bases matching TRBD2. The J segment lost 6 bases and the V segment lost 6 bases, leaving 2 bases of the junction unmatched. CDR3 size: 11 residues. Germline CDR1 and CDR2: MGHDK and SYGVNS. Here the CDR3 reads CASRTGGEQYF. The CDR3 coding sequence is TGTGCCAGCAGGACGGGGGGCGAGCAGTACTTC.

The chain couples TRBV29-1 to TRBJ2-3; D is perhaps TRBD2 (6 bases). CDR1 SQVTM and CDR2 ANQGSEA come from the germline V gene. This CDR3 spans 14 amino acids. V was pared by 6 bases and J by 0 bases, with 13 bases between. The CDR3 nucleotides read TGCAGCGTGGTCCGGGAGTTAAGCACAGATACGCAGTATTTT. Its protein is CSVVRELSTDTQYF.

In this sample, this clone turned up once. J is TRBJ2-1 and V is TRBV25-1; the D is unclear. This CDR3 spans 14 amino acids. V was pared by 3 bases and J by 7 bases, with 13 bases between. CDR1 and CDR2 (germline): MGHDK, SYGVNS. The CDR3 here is CASSDSLRGNEQFF. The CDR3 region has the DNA TGTGCCAGCAGTGATTCGCTCCGAGGAAATGAGCAGTTCTTC.

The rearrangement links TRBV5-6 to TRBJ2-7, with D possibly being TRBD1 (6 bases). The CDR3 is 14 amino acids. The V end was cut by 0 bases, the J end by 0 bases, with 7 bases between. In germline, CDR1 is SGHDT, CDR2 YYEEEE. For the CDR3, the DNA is TGTGCCAGCAGCTTGGACAGGGACTCCTACGAGCAGTACTTC. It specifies CASSLDRDSYEQYF.

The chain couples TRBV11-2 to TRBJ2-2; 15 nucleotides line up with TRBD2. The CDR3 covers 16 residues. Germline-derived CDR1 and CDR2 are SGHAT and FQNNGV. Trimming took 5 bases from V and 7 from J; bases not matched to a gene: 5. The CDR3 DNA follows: TGTGCCAGCAGCCTCGGGACTAGCGGGAGGAACGGGGAGCTGTTTTTT. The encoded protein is CASSLGTSGRNGELFF. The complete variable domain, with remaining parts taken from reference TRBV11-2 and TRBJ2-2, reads EAGVAQSPRYKIIEKRQSVAFWCNPISGHATLYWYQQILGQGPKLLIQFQNNGVVDDSQLPKDRFSAERLKGVDSTLKIQPAKLEDSAVYLCASSLGTSGRNGELFFGEGSRLTVL.

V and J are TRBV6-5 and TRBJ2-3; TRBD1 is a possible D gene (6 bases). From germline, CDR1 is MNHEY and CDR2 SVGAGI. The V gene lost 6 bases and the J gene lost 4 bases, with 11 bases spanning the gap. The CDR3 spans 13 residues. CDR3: CASRGQGPDTQYF. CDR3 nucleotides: TGTGCCAGCAGGGGCCAGGGGCCAGATACGCAGTATTTT.

The CDR3, as DNA: TGCGCCAGCAGCTTGGAGGGTGCTGGACAGGGTTTTTCGACGCAGTATTTT. Translating it yields CASSLEGAGQGFSTQYF. This sequence joins TRBV5-1 and TRBJ2-3, with 8 bases lining up with TRBD1. Germline lookup yields CDR1 SGHRS and CDR2 YFSETQ. The CDR3 consists of 17 residues. V trimming: 0 bases; J trimming: 9 bases; junction bases outside the gene matches: 15.

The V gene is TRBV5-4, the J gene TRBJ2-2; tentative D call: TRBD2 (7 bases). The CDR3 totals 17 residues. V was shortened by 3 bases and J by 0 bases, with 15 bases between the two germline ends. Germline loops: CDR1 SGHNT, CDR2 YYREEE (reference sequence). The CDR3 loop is CASSYERGHSNTGELFF. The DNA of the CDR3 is TGTGCCAGCAGCTACGAGCGGGGACACTCGAACACCGGGGAGCTGTTTTTT.

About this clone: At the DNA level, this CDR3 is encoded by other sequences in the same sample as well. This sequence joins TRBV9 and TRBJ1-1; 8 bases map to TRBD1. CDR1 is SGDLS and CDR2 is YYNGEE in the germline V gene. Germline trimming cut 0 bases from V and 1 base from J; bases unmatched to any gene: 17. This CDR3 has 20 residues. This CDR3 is CASSVVPVARQGAKNTEAFF. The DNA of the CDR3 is TGTGCCAGCAGCGTAGTCCCGGTGGCCCGTCAGGGGGCAAAGAACACTGAAGCTTTCTTT.

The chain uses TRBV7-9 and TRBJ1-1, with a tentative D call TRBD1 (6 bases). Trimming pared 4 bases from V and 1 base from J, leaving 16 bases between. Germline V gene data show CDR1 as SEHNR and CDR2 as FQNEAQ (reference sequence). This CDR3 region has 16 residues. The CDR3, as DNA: TGTGCCAGCAGCTCAAGTACCGGGACAAAGAACACTGAAGCTTTCTTT. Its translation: CASSSSTGTKNTEAFF.

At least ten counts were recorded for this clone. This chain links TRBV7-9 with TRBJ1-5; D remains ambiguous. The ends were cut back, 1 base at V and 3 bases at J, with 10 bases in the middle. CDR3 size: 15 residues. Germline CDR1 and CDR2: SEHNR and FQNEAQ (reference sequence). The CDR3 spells CASSLGPGFNQPQHF. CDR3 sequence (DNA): TGTGCCAGCAGCTTAGGGCCGGGTTTCAATCAGCCCCAGCATTTT.

CDR3 sequence: CASSLGTGVYGYTF. DNA of the CDR3: TGTGCCAGCAGTTTGGGGACAGGGGTCTATGGCTACACCTTC. The chain couples TRBV27 to TRBJ1-2, with TRBD1 identical over 10 bases. From germline, CDR1 is MNHEY and CDR2 SMNVEV (reference sequence). With V trimmed by 3 bases and J by 4 bases, 2 bases remained unmatched. The CDR3 is made up of 14 amino acids.

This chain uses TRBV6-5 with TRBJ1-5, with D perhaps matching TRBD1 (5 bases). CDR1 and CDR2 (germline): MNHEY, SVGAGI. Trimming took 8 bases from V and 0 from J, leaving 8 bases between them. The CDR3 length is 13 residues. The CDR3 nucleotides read TGTGCCAGCTCAGGGTATAGCAATCAGCCCCAGCATTTT. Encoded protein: CASSGYSNQPQHF.